The following is a T cell receptor beta chain sequence with its context. The specificity of this receptor is unknown. It has no much larger one-base neighbor in the sample; base qualities were not kept. These data belong to a study of blood T cell repertoires in COVID-19 (TCRdb year 2020). Background on the whole study: Samples from collaborators originated in the United States, Italy and Spain and spanned both the acute and convalescent phases of COVID-19. The material from the prospective study consisted of cDNA or gDNA derived from T cells, B-cell-depleted T cells, or PBMCs. Subjects who had been exposed to COVID-19, were actively infected with it, or had recovered from it provided the deeply sampled blood TCRbeta repertoires that made up the dataset. A freely available public database, intended as a resource for researchers studying the immune response to SARS-CoV-2, is where the repertoires were released. The samples were drawn from the first 160 participants of the ongoing ImmuneRACE study and from roughly 1,300 subjects provided by 6 global collaborators. A de-identified subject ID, COVID-19 status, age in years and sex were almost always included in the sample metadata. HLA class I and class II types, where available, came from metadata supplied by the sample provider rather than from assay-based typing.

General findings and caveats noted by the study authors: The amount of clinical and demographic metadata varied by source and participant and was provided uncurated.

For CDR1 and CDR2, the germline V gene lists SGHDT and YYEEEE. A distance of 14 bases separates the germline ends of V and J, which lose 1 base and 3 bases respectively. CDR3 length: 16 amino acids, cysteine to phenylalanine. The only DNA kept is the CDR3, 48 bases in frame from the first base. TCRbeta CDR3 regions were amplified from genomic DNA by means of the immunoSEQ Assay, a bias-controlled multiplex PCR. The paper's data handling went like this. The number of nucleated cells in each sample was estimated from the amplification of reference gene primers within the assay. To quantify the absolute abundance of each unique TCRbeta CDR3 rearrangement, sequence reads were collapsed and filtered. For each sample, productive Simpson clonality was calculated by taking the square root of Simpson's diversity index across productive rearrangements. TCRdb took over this immuneACCESS table, retaining in-frame rearrangements with V and J assigned. Such tables are incomplete; in checked studies, under half of the missing clones stem from an unresolved V gene, and the remainder is unexplained. V and J calls and clone size follow that table, whereas D and trimming were derived from the DNA. For this sample the table gives over 150,000 clones, of which 65% to 85% were detected only once. The ten largest clones capture approximately 10% of the sample.

The collaborating institutions used their own protocols to collect whole blood in K2EDTA tubes. For TCRbeta analysis, collaborators shipped samples as frozen whole blood, isolated PBMCs, or DNA extracted from either of those sample types. The clonotype originates from a man aged 70 or older with active or convalescent COVID-19. Sequencing input: peripheral blood. The receptor chain draws on TRBV5-6 and TRBJ1-5; perhaps TRBD1 is the D gene, with 5 bases matching. The nucleotides are TGTGCCAGCAGCTTGCGGCAGGGAAGTCTCAATCAGCCCCAGCATTTT. Its translation reads: CASSLRQGSLNQPQHF.